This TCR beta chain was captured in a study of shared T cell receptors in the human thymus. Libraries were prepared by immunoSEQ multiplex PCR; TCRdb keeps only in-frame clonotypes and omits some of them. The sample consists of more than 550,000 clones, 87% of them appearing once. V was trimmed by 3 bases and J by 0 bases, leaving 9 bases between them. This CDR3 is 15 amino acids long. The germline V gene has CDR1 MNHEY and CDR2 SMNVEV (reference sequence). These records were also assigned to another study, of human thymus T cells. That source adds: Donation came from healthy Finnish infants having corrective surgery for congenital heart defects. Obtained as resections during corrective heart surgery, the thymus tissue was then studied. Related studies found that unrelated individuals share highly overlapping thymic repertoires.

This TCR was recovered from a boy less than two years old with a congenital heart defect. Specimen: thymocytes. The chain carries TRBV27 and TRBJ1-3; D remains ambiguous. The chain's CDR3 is CASSFRLDSGNTIYF. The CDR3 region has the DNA TGTGCCAGCAGTTTCCGACTCGACTCTGGAAACACCATATATTTT.